This passage covers 27 T cell receptor beta chains from one sample sequenced in a study of identifying expanded T cells in peripheral blood. The data were produced by immunoSEQ multiplex PCR, yet TCRdb's version contains in-frame clones alone and is incomplete. The sample lists 100,000 to 150,000 clones, approximately 86% occurring once. Sequenced sample: blood. Receptors were obtained from a person aged 18-70 years in good health.

The V and J genes are TRBV4-3 and TRBJ1-4; D is uncertain. V lost 9 bases and J 4 bases, leaving 6 bases between the germline ends. The CDR3 is 11 amino acids. Germline V CDR1 and CDR2: LGHNA, YSLEER. The CDR3: CASGNNEKLFF. The CDR3 DNA follows: TGCGCCAGTGGGAATAATGAAAAACTGTTTTTT.

The V and J genes are TRBV28 and TRBJ1-1; no definite D call. Looked up from germline, CDR1 is MDHEN and CDR2 is SYDVKM. This CDR3 spans 11 amino acids. V was cut by 3 bases and J by 11 bases, with 10 bases left in between. The CDR3 nucleotides read TGTGCCAGCAGTTTTGTTGGGAAGGCTTTCTTT. Translated, it gives CASSFVGKAFF.

This chain uses TRBV7-9 with TRBJ2-7; D possibly matches TRBD1 or TRBD2 (5 bases each). The CDR3 is 15 amino acids. V was trimmed by 5 bases and J by 4 bases, leaving 18 bases between them. Germline V gene lookup returns CDR1 SEHNR and CDR2 FQNEAQ (reference sequence). CDR3 amino acids: CASSADRHGAYEQYF. The CDR3 nucleotides are TGTGCCAGCAGCGCCGATCGCCACGGGGCTTACGAGCAGTACTTC. The variable domain in full, with the rest retrieved from reference TRBV7-9 and TRBJ2-7, is DTGVSQNPRHKITKRGQNVTFRCDPISEHNRLYWYRQTLGQGPEFLTYFQNEAQLEKSRLLSDRFSAERPKGSFSTLEIQRTEQGDSAMYLCASSADRHGAYEQYFGPGTRLTVT.

The rearrangement joins TRBV5-6 to TRBJ2-4; 14 bases align to TRBD2. This CDR3 is built from 15 residues. The germline gives CDR1 SGHDT, CDR2 YYEEEE. Germline trimming cut 2 bases from V and 6 bases from J; bases unmatched to any gene: 1. CDR3 protein: CASSFGLAGGNIQYF. DNA for the CDR3: TGTGCCAGCAGCTTTGGACTAGCGGGGGGAAACATTCAGTACTTC.

This clone was seen only once. This chain links TRBV15 with TRBJ2-4; D gene ambiguous. V lost 1 base and J 6 bases, leaving 10 bases between the germline ends. The germline V gene encodes CDR1 LNHNV and CDR2 YYDKDF (reference sequence). The CDR3 is 14 amino acids. For the CDR3, the DNA is TGTGCCACCAGCAGAGTTGACGGAACAAACATTCAGTACTTC. It specifies CATSRVDGTNIQYF.

This rearrangement joins TRBV7-2 to TRBJ2-7; 8 bases agree with TRBD2. The germline V gene has CDR1 SGHTA and CDR2 FQGNSA. This CDR3 is built from 16 residues. The V segment lost 5 bases and the J segment 2 bases; nucleotides outside the gene matches: 11. CDR3 region: CASSPSGSSSAYEQYF. The CDR3 DNA reads TGTGCCAGCAGCCCCAGCGGGAGTTCCTCTGCCTACGAGCAGTACTTC.

This clone is a singleton in its sample. This rearrangement joins TRBV28 to TRBJ1-5; the D is unclear. Germline CDR1 and CDR2: MDHEN and SYDVKM. The CDR3 consists of 18 residues. The V gene lost 1 base and the J gene lost 0 bases, with 16 bases spanning the gap. The CDR3 region has the DNA TGTGCCAGCAGTTTATTGGTTGGCGGAACTTATAGCAATCAGCCCCAGCATTTT. It encodes CASSLLVGGTYSNQPQHF.

This chain joins TRBV7-9 and TRBJ2-3; the D gene is possibly TRBD1 (6 bases). The CDR3 spans 14 residues. In germline, CDR1 is SEHNR, CDR2 FQNEAQ (reference sequence). V was trimmed by 3 bases and J by 2 bases, leaving 9 bases between them. CDR3 sequence (DNA): TGTGCCAGCAGCTTGACAGGTTCCACAGATACGCAGTATTTT. Translation gives CASSLTGSTDTQYF.

V usage is TRBV6-1 and J usage is TRBJ2-7; D is undetermined. Trimming removed 4 bases from V and 6 bases from J, with 10 bases in between. Germline V gene data show CDR1 as MNHNS and CDR2 as SASEGT. The CDR3 consists of 12 residues. The CDR3 reads CASSVSLLEQYF. CDR3 DNA sequence: TGTGCCAGCAGTGTTAGCCTCCTCGAGCAGTACTTC.

This clone was observed a single time. The rearrangement links TRBV5-4 to TRBJ2-1, with TRBD2 matching 9 bases. Germline CDR1 SGHNT, CDR2 YYREEE (reference sequence). The CDR3 contains 17 residues. J gave up 2 bases and V 4 bases, and 10 bases lay outside the gene matches. CDR3 in amino acids: CASSGLAGAPTYNEQFF. The CDR3 nucleotides read TGTGCCAGCAGCGGGTTAGCGGGGGCTCCCACCTACAATGAGCAGTTCTTC.

The chain is built from TRBV28 and TRBJ2-3; 8 bases fit TRBD1. V lost 9 bases to trimming and J lost 9 bases; unmatched junction nucleotides: 5. This CDR3 spans 11 amino acids. Germline V CDR1 and CDR2: MDHEN, SYDVKM. The CDR3 spells CASGQGETQYF. In DNA form, the CDR3 reads TGTGCCAGTGGACAGGGAGAGACGCAGTATTTT.

CDR3 amino acids: CASSGASGKGQETQYF. The CDR3 bases are TGTGCCAGCAGTGGGGCTAGCGGGAAGGGGCAAGAGACCCAGTACTTC. The chain recombines TRBV2 with TRBJ2-5, with 9 bases identical to TRBD2. J gave up 2 bases and V 4 bases, and 8 bases lay outside the gene matches. The CDR3 has 16 amino acids. Germline V gene lookup returns CDR1 SNHLY and CDR2 FYNNEI.

The chain carries TRBV18 and TRBJ1-2; 9 bases map to TRBD1. This CDR3 comprises 15 residues. Germline assignment: CDR1 KGHSH and CDR2 LQKENI. V shed 2 bases, J shed 5 bases, and the junction held 6 bases outside the gene matches. The CDR3 loop is CASSPRQGEVYGYTF. In DNA form, the CDR3 reads TGTGCCAGCTCACCAAGACAGGGGGAGGTATATGGCTACACCTTC.

The chain has TRBV28 and TRBJ2-2, with 13 bases identical to TRBD2. Unmatched junction bases numbered 12, after V lost 5 bases and J lost 9 bases. Germline CDR1 reads MDHEN; CDR2 reads SYDVKM. The CDR3 has 17 residues. The CDR3, as DNA: TGTGCCAGCAGTCCAAGTGGGACTAGCGGGATGTTTTGGGAGCTGTTTTTT. Translation: CASSPSGTSGMFWELFF.

The V call is TRBV5-1, the J call TRBJ1-4; 7 nucleotides align to TRBD1. Germline V gene lookup returns CDR1 SGHRS and CDR2 YFSETQ. V lost 1 base, J lost 6 bases, and 3 bases stayed unmatched. The CDR3 is made up of 14 amino acids. The CDR3 spells CASSLRGQDEKLFF. The DNA of the CDR3 is TGCGCCAGCAGCTTGAGGGGGCAGGATGAAAAACTGTTTTTT.

In its sample, this clone was seen a few times. The chain links TRBV5-1 to TRBJ1-1; 7 nucleotides align to TRBD1. The CDR3 is 14 residues long. With V trimmed by 0 bases and J by 4 bases, 3 bases remained unmatched. CDR1 is SGHRS, CDR2 YFSETQ, per germline. The CDR3 nucleotides read TGCGCCAGCAGCTTGGGGAGACAGGGCACTGAAGCTTTCTTT. This encodes CASSLGRQGTEAFF.

The chain employs TRBV2 and TRBJ1-1; possible D gene TRBD1, 6 bases. There are 14 residues in the CDR3. Trimming stripped 2 bases from V and 0 bases from J, with 7 bases between. Germline CDR1 SNHLY, CDR2 FYNNEI. In nucleotides, the CDR3 is TGTGCCAGCAGTGAAACAGGGCTGAACACTGAAGCTTTCTTT. Amino acids: CASSETGLNTEAFF.

CDR3 amino acids: CASSPGLAGSSYEQYF. CDR3 in DNA: TGCGCCAGCAGCCCGGGACTAGCGGGATCCTCCTACGAGCAGTACTTC. V gene TRBV5-1 combines with J gene TRBJ2-7, with TRBD2 matching over 13 bases. The CDR3 extends over 16 amino acids. Germline V gives CDR1 SGHRS, CDR2 YFSETQ. The V segment lost 4 bases and the J segment 0 bases; nucleotides outside the gene matches: 4.

The chain carries TRBV19 and TRBJ2-7, with D possibly TRBD2 on 7 matching bases. CDR3 length equals 16 residues. Germline V gene lookup returns CDR1 LNHDA and CDR2 SQIVND (reference sequence). The germline V and J ends were trimmed by 5 bases and 5 bases, with 22 bases remaining between them. The CDR3 region has the DNA TGTGCCAGTAGTCCCTTTTGGGGGGGCGCATTCCACGAGCAGTACTTC. Translating it yields CASSPFWGGAFHEQYF. The variable domain in full, completed from reference TRBV19 and TRBJ2-7, reads DGGITQSPKYLFRKEGQNVTLSCEQNLNHDAMYWYRQDPGQGLRLIYYSQIVNDFQKGDIAEGYSVSREKKESFPLTVTSAQKNPTAFYLCASSPFWGGAFHEQYFGPGTRLTVT.

This chain uses TRBV18 with TRBJ1-5; 7 bases line up with TRBD1. The CDR3 runs to 15 residues. Germline V lookup: CDR1 KGHSH, CDR2 LQKENI. The V and J ends lost 1 base and 2 bases, in that order; junction bases with no gene match: 2. The CDR3 reads CASSPQGAGNQPQHF. Here the CDR3 DNA reads TGTGCCAGCTCACCACAGGGGGCAGGCAATCAGCCCCAGCATTTT.

The chain recombines TRBV5-4 with TRBJ2-1; 7 nucleotides agree with TRBD2. The V gene's germline CDR1 is SGHNT and CDR2 YYREEE (reference sequence). With 4 bases clipped from V and 5 bases from J, the junction kept 12 bases outside the gene matches. CDR3 length equals 16 residues. CDR3 protein: CASSLGFSGLDNEQFF. The CDR3 DNA reads TGTGCCAGCAGCCTGGGATTTAGTGGACTAGACAATGAGCAGTTCTTC.

This chain links TRBV7-9 with TRBJ2-1; D may be TRBD2 (6 bases). The CDR3 has 15 residues. V lost 4 bases to trimming and J lost 2 bases, with 12 bases between them. Germline CDR1 reads SEHNR; CDR2 reads FQNEAQ (reference sequence). DNA of the CDR3: TGTGCCAGCAGCTCGGAGGGACGGACCTACAATGAGCAGTTCTTC. It translates to CASSSEGRTYNEQFF.

CDR3 residues: CASSVGTGGPYNEQFF. Written as DNA, the CDR3 is TGTGCCAGCAGCGTTGGGACAGGGGGCCCCTACAATGAGCAGTTCTTC. This sequence joins TRBV9 and TRBJ2-1; the match to TRBD1 covers 12 bases. CDR1 is SGDLS, CDR2 YYNGEE, per germline. This CDR3 is built from 16 residues. With 2 bases clipped from V and 2 bases from J, the junction kept 2 bases outside the gene matches.

The chain couples TRBV6-6 to TRBJ1-5, with D possibly matching TRBD1 (6 bases). V shed 8 bases and J shed 3 bases, with 14 bases lying between them. The CDR3 is made up of 14 amino acids. Per the germline V gene, CDR1 is MNHNY and CDR2 is SVGAGI (reference sequence). The DNA for the CDR3 is TGTGCCAGCGATCACCCAGGGGCCAATCAGCCCCAGCATTTT. This translates into CASDHPGANQPQHF.

The V call is TRBV7-6, the J call TRBJ2-2; D is undetermined. The length of the CDR3 is 16 residues. V lost 5 bases and J lost 5, with 18 bases in between. The germline gives CDR1 SGHVS, CDR2 FNYEAQ. The CDR3 is CASSPSDGSPTGELFF. The DNA for the CDR3 is TGTGCCAGCAGCCCATCAGATGGGTCTCCAACCGGGGAGCTGTTTTTT.

A single count supports this clone. The genes are TRBV28 and TRBJ2-7; 7 bases line up with TRBD2. CDR3 length: 13 residues. V shed 3 bases, J shed 5 bases, and the junction held 4 bases outside the gene matches. Germline CDR1 reads MDHEN; CDR2 reads SYDVKM. Here the CDR3 DNA reads TGTGCCAGCAGTTTCGGGGGAGGGAACGAGCAGTACTTC. It is translated as CASSFGGGNEQYF.

This chain links TRBV6-6 with TRBJ1-6; the D gene is possibly TRBD1 (6 bases). Germline V gene lookup returns CDR1 MNHNY and CDR2 SVGAGI (reference sequence). The V and J ends lost 6 bases and 11 bases respectively, with 20 bases between them. CDR3 size: 15 residues. Here the CDR3 DNA reads TGTGCCAGCAGCTCGCATGCAACAGGGTATCCACCCCTCCACTTT. Translation: CASSSHATGYPPLHF.